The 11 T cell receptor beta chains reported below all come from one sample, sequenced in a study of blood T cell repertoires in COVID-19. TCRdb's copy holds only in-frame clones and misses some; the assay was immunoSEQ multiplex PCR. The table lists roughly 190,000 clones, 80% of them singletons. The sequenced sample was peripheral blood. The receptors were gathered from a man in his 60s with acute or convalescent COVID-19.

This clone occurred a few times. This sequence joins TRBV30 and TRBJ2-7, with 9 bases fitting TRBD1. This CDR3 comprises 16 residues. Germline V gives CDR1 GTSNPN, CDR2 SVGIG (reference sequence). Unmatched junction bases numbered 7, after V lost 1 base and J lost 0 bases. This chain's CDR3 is CAWSDRGQRRSYEQYF. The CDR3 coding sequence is TGTGCCTGGAGTGACAGGGGGCAAAGGCGCTCCTACGAGCAGTACTTC.

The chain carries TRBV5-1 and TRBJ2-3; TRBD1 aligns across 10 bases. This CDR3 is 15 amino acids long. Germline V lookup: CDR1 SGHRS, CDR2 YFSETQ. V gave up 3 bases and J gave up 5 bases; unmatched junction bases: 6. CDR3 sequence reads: CASSWGQGMEDTQYF. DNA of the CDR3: TGCGCCAGCAGCTGGGGACAGGGGATGGAAGATACGCAGTATTTT.

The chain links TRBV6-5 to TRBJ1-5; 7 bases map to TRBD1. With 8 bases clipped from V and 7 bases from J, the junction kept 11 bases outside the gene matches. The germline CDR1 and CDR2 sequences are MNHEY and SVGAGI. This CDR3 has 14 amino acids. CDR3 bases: TGTGCCAGCTTTACCGGGACAGAACTCCAGCCCCAGCATTTT. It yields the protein CASFTGTELQPQHF.

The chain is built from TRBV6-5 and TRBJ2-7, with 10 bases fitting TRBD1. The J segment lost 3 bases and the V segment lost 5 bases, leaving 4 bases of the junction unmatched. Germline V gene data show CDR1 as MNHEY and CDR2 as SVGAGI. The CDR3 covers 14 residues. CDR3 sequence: CASSIRDRGYEQYF. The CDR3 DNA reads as TGTGCCAGCAGTATACGGGACAGGGGCTACGAGCAGTACTTC.

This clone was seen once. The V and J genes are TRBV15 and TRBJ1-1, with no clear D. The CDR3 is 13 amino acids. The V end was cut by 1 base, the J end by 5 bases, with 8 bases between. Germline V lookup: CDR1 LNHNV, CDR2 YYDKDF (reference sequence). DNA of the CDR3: TGTGCCACCAGCAGAGGCGGTTGGACTGAAGCTTTCTTT. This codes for CATSRGGWTEAFF.

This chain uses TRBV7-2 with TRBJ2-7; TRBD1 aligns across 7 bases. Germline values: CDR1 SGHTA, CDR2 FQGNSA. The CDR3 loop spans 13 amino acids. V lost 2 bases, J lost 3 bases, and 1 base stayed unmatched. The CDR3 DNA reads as TGTGCCAGCAGCTTAAACAGGGGCTACGAGCAGTACTTC. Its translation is CASSLNRGYEQYF.

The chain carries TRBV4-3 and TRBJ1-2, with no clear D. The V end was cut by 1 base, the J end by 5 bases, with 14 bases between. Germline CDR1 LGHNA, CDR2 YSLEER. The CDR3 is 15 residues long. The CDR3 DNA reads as TGCGCCAGCAGCCAAGCCAGCGCTAGTGGGTATGGCTACACCTTC. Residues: CASSQASASGYGYTF.

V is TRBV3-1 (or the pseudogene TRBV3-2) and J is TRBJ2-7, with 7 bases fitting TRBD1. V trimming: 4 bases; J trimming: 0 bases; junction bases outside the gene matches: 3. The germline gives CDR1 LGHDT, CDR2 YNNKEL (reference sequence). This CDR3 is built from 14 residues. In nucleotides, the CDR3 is TGTGCCAGCAGCCCGGGACAGACCTCCTACGAGCAGTACTTC. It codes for CASSPGQTSYEQYF.

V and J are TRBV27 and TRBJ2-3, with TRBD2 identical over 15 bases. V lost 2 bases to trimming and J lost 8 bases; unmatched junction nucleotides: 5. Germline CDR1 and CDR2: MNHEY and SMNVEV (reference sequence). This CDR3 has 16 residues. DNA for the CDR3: TGTGCCAGCAGTTTACGGACTAGCGGGAGGGGAGGTACGCAGTATTTT. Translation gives CASSLRTSGRGGTQYF.

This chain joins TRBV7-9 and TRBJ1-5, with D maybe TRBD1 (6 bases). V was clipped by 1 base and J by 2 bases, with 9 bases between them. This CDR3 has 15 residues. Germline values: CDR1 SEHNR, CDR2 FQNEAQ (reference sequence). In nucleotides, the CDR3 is TGTGCCAGCAGCTTAGGGGGGGGCGGCAATCAGCCCCAGCATTTT. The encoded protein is CASSLGGGGNQPQHF.

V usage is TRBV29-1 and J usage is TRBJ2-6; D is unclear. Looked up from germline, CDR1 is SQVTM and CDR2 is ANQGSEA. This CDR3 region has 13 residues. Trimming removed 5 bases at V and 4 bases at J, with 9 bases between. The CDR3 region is CSVRMAGANVLTF. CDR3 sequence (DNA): TGCAGCGTTCGCATGGCCGGGGCCAACGTCCTGACTTTC.